This TCR beta chain derives from a study of T cells in Graves' hyperthyroidism and ophthalmopathy (dated by TCRdb to about 2019). As for the study more broadly: Peripheral blood samples were taken at the time of initial diagnosis, prior to any treatment. For training and testing, the roughly 93 patients in the discovery cohort were randomly divided in a 7:3 ratio. Whether ophthalmopathy could be predicted prospectively was tested in an independent validation cohort made up of 18 to 20 hyperthyroidism patients plus 17 patients who later progressed to ophthalmopathy. A discovery cohort of roughly 100 patients, about 43 with Graves' ophthalmopathy and 57 with stable Graves' hyperthyroidism, was used to find distinguishing TCR V-J signatures. In addition, the study compared T-cell repertoires in thyroid tissue and in blood from 6 or 7 Graves' hyperthyroidism patients. Once sampling was done, hyperthyroidism patients were given methimazole at a starting dose of 30 mg daily, whereas ophthalmopathy patients were given high-dose intravenous methylprednisolone. According to the paper, TCR Vbeta CDR3 sequencing was carried out on some 140 peripheral blood samples, which came from over 40 ophthalmopathy, roughly 75 hyperthyroidism and about 17 progressor patients. General conclusions and limits of the study: In cross-validation, a model built on a 13 V-J signature told ophthalmopathy apart from stable hyperthyroidism with about 90% sensitivity and approximately 81% specificity, and in testing the same model reached 80%/75%. Sample size was not statistically predetermined, and investigators were not blinded to group allocation. Most expanded thyroid clonotypes (frequency above 0.001) were also detected in blood, suggesting blood repertoires may reflect thyroid immune responses. In validation, the model predicted progression to ophthalmopathy with about 71% sensitivity and 72.22% specificity, a median of 6.5 months before onset.

The germline V gene gives CDR1 as SNHLY and CDR2 as FYNNEI. The CDR3 goes from the cysteine to the phenylalanine over 12 residues. The read is trimmed to its CDR3 DNA, 36 bases read in frame from base 1. Trimming leaves V shorter by 6 bases and J shorter by 3 bases, with the junction holding 2 bases beyond the gene matches. Graves' hyperthyroidism was defined as stable when no progression to ophthalmopathy occurred over 18 months of follow-up. The hyperthyroidism patients were between 18 and 65 years old and newly diagnosed, with a disease duration of less than 2 months. The study excluded patients with uncontrolled infections, other autoimmune diseases, pregnancy or lactation. Diagnoses were based on clinical symptoms, serum thyroxine and TRAb, thyroid ultrasound and orbital computed tomography. Ficoll-Paque density gradient centrifugation was used to isolate PBMCs from about 9 ml of fresh peripheral blood. Total RNA was extracted using Trizol reagent, and RNA quality was assessed on an Agilent 2100 Bioanalyzer.

This clonotype was counted ten times or more. Its antigen remains unidentified. No much larger clonotype is one base removed from it; base qualities were not supplied. Amplification of TCR beta CDR3 regions was carried out from RNA transcripts. The first round of RT-PCR for the TCR CDR3 was performed with the HTBI primer set and the Qiagen OneStep RT-PCR kit. The libraries were constructed in a second round of multiplex PCR and then size-selected and purified. Libraries were sequenced paired-end with 100 bp reads on an Illumina HiSeq2000. Per the original workflow: SOAPnuke was used to process the raw data, throwing out any read that contained adapters or uncalled bases, had a mean Phred below 15, or lacked an exact constant-primer or identifier match. High-quality paired reads were merged with COPE v1.2.5, and unique nucleotide sequences were defined as clonotypes. MiTCR v1.1 was used to align the clonotypes against IMGT TRBV, TRBD and TRBJ reference segments. The analysis included only V-J combinations with a frequency above 0.0001, which together covered more than 98% of the repertoires. The TCS score was defined as the ratio of F50 (clonal expansion) to E x V (chaos), calculated using BLOSUM62-based TCRdist between CDR3 peptides within each V-J. Welch's t-statistics and random forest reduced around 550 V-J features to roughly 13, which were used in a naive Bayes classifier (R e1071). TCRdb applied fastp at Q25 and MiXCR to the public reads, then kept only in-frame beta chains. Rows are combined by CDR3 protein, so each entry shows the most common genes and DNA. These V and J calls derive from TCRdb rather than the authors' analysis. This sample lists a few hundred thousand distinct CDR3 sequences; roughly 15% were detected once. The biggest ten clones account for 5% to 6% of the sample.

The rearranged segments are TRBV2 and TRBJ2-7; 7 bases in the middle match TRBD1. This sequence originates from a woman in her late teens or twenties with Graves' hyperthyroidism. Sequencing was done on a sample of blood. The DNA sequence is given as TGTGCCAGCAGGAGACAGGGCTACGAGCAGTACTTC. It translates to CASRRQGYEQYF.